The 18 T cell receptor beta chains below all came from one sample that was sequenced in a study of blood T cell repertoires in COVID-19. Using immunoSEQ multiplex PCR, the repertoire was profiled, and TCRdb retains in-frame clones only, with some absent. In the table there are 70,000 or so clones, roughly 84% of which are singletons. The specimen sequenced was peripheral blood. Receptors originate from a woman aged 60-75 years with acute or convalescent COVID-19.

J is TRBJ2-1 and V is TRBV7-2; a possible D gene is TRBD2 (6 bases). This CDR3 region has 17 residues. The germline gives CDR1 SGHTA, CDR2 FQGNSA. Trimming pared 6 bases from V and 2 bases from J, leaving 20 bases between. CDR3 nucleotides: TGTGCCAGCAGTTTGTCGGGTCGGCGGGGTGCCTACAATGAGCAGTTCTTC. It specifies CASSLSGRRGAYNEQFF.

The rearrangement joins TRBV25-1 to TRBJ2-3; 9 nucleotides align to TRBD2. Germline CDR1 MGHDK, CDR2 SYGVNS. This CDR3 is built from 14 residues. J gave up 1 base and V 6 bases, and 2 bases lay outside the gene matches. CDR3 residues: CASRIAGGTDTQYF. The CDR3, as DNA: TGTGCCAGCAGAATAGCGGGGGGCACAGATACGCAGTATTTT.

The sample holds one count of this clone. The genes are TRBV2 and TRBJ1-2; possible D gene TRBD1, 5 bases. This CDR3 region has 14 residues. V was cut by 2 bases and J by 2 bases, with 9 bases left in between. Looked up from germline, CDR1 is SNHLY and CDR2 is FYNNEI. The DNA of the CDR3 is TGTGCCAGCAGTGAACCAGGGCGGAACTATGGCTACACCTTC. Protein product: CASSEPGRNYGYTF.

The V gene is TRBV18, the J gene TRBJ1-5; TRBD1 aligns across 11 bases. This CDR3 is 19 amino acids long. Germline CDR1 and CDR2: KGHSH and LQKENI. Losses at the gene ends were 3 bases for V and 0 bases for J; bases not matched to a gene: 10. CDR3 sequence: CASSPYPGQGGNSNQPQHF. The CDR3 DNA reads as TGTGCCAGCTCACCGTATCCGGGACAGGGGGGGAATAGCAATCAGCCCCAGCATTTT.

The CDR3 protein is CASSPSGGQETQYF. The CDR3 DNA reads TGTGCCAGCTCACCATCCGGGGGTCAAGAGACCCAGTACTTC. The J gene is TRBJ2-5, the V gene TRBV18; D is possibly TRBD2 (6 bases). The CDR3 totals 14 residues. V was pared by 2 bases and J by 2 bases, with 9 bases between. Germline values: CDR1 KGHSH, CDR2 LQKENI.

This rearrangement joins TRBV19 to TRBJ1-5, with D perhaps matching TRBD1 (6 bases). The germline V and J ends were trimmed by 5 bases and 7 bases, with 12 bases remaining between them. The germline gives CDR1 LNHDA, CDR2 SQIVND (reference sequence). This CDR3 has 13 amino acids. CDR3 sequence reads: CASSVQGEQPQHF. CDR3 coding DNA: TGTGCCAGTAGTGTACAGGGAGAGCAGCCCCAGCATTTT. Based on the CDR3 plus reference TRBV19 and TRBJ1-5, the full variable domain is DGGITQSPKYLFRKEGQNVTLSCEQNLNHDAMYWYRQDPGQGLRLIYYSQIVNDFQKGDIAEGYSVSREKKESFPLTVTSAQKNPTAFYLCASSVQGEQPQHFGDGTRLSIL.

The CDR3 is CAEGGRGPGNTIYF. Here the CDR3 DNA reads TGTGCCGAGGGAGGCAGGGGGCCTGGAAACACCATATATTTT. This rearrangement joins TRBV21-1 to TRBJ1-3; the table's D call of TRBD1 was not tested on the DNA. TRBV21-1 is recorded as a pseudogene. The CDR3 has 14 amino acids.

The gene calls are TRBV5-6 and TRBJ1-2; a possible D gene is TRBD1 (6 bases). V lost 2 bases, J lost 4 bases, and 15 bases lay in between. Per the germline V gene, CDR1 is SGHDT and CDR2 is YYEEEE. This CDR3 has 15 residues. The CDR3 DNA reads as TGTGCCAGCAGCTTAGGGGGGCCGGGGGGCTATGGCTACACCTTC. Residues: CASSLGGPGGYGYTF.

This chain links TRBV19 with TRBJ1-2; 10 bases line up with TRBD1. Losses at the gene ends were 7 bases for V and 5 bases for J; bases not matched to a gene: 7. CDR1 and CDR2 (germline): LNHDA, SQIVND (reference sequence). CDR3 length: 14 amino acids. CDR3 region: CASNTDRGQYGYTF. The CDR3 coding sequence is TGTGCCAGTAATACCGACAGGGGGCAATATGGCTACACCTTC.

The chain couples TRBV4-1 to TRBJ2-1; unclear D gene. The length of the CDR3 is 13 residues. Germline loops: CDR1 MGHRA, CDR2 YSYEKL. With 1 base removed from V and 8 bases from J, the gap between germline ends came to 9 bases. As DNA, the CDR3 is TGCGCCAGCAGCCAAGGGTCGAGAGATGAGCAGTTCTTC. It is translated as CASSQGSRDEQFF.

The rearrangement uses TRBV6-6 and TRBJ1-3, with a tentative D call TRBD1 (6 bases). The V and J ends lost 4 bases and 0 bases respectively, with 7 bases between them. This CDR3 has 14 amino acids. Germline V gene sequence: CDR1 MNHNY, CDR2 SVGAGI (reference sequence). For the CDR3, the DNA is TGTGCCAGCAGTTTAGGGGGCTCTGGAAACACCATATATTTT. It codes for CASSLGGSGNTIYF.

The rearrangement links TRBV27 to TRBJ1-5; D is unresolved. CDR3 size: 14 residues. The ends were cut back, 5 bases at V and 2 bases at J, with 10 bases in the middle. From germline, CDR1 is MNHEY and CDR2 SMNVEV (reference sequence). The CDR3 nucleotides are TGTGCCAGCAGTGAGGAGTACGGCAATCAGCCCCAGCATTTT. Its protein is CASSEEYGNQPQHF.

J is TRBJ2-5 and V is TRBV25-1, with D perhaps TRBD2 (6 bases). Germline lookup yields CDR1 MGHDK and CDR2 SYGVNS. This CDR3 region has 13 residues. V was pared by 10 bases and J by 5 bases, with 17 bases between. This CDR3 is CATSWVEGETQYF. In DNA, the CDR3 is TGTGCCACCAGCTGGGTGGAGGGGGAGACCCAGTACTTC.

This clone was counted once. This chain links TRBV6-5 with TRBJ2-7, with 10 bases fitting TRBD2. The V segment lost 6 bases and the J segment 2 bases; nucleotides outside the gene matches: 7. The CDR3 contains 15 residues. CDR1 MNHEY and CDR2 SVGAGI come from the germline V gene. Here the CDR3 reads CASRDSGGATYEQYF. The CDR3 nucleotides are TGTGCCAGCAGAGACAGCGGGGGGGCCACCTACGAGCAGTACTTC.

This chain links TRBV18 with TRBJ2-1; 7 bases match TRBD1. J lost 5 bases, V lost 3 bases, and 10 bases had no gene match. CDR1 is KGHSH, CDR2 LQKENI, per germline. This CDR3 comprises 16 residues. This chain's CDR3 is CASSPPTGTEHNEQFF. DNA of the CDR3: TGTGCCAGCTCACCTCCCACAGGGACAGAGCACAATGAGCAGTTCTTC.

CDR3 coding DNA: TGCGCCAGCAGCTTGTACCAGGGGGCCTACGAGCAGTACTTC. Residues: CASSLYQGAYEQYF. The chain is built from TRBV5-1 and TRBJ2-7, with TRBD1 identical over 7 bases. The CDR3 length is 14 residues. CDR1 SGHRS and CDR2 YFSETQ come from the germline V gene. The V gene end was trimmed by 1 base and the J gene end by 2 bases; junction bases not matched to a gene: 3.

As DNA, the CDR3 is TGTGCCAGCAGCGCCCCGGACAGATCTATTGGGAATGAGCAGTTCTTC. Translated, it gives CASSAPDRSIGNEQFF. This rearrangement joins TRBV9 to TRBJ2-1; tentatively, D is TRBD1 (6 bases). The CDR3 contains 16 residues. The germline V gene has CDR1 SGDLS and CDR2 YYNGEE. The V and J ends lost 3 bases and 7 bases respectively, with 20 bases between them.

The chain recombines TRBV10-3 with TRBJ2-3, with 9 nucleotides matching TRBD1. The trim removed 7 bases at V and 6 bases at J, leaving 11 bases unmatched. Germline assignment: CDR1 ENHRY and CDR2 SYGVKD. The CDR3 is 15 residues long. The CDR3 is CAITDTGGARDTQYF. The CDR3 nucleotides read TGTGCCATCACTGATACAGGGGGCGCGCGGGATACGCAGTATTTT.